Below are 19 T cell receptor beta chains sequenced from a single sample in a study of a mutant IDH1 vaccine in newly diagnosed glioma. TCRdb's copy holds only in-frame clones and misses some; the assay was immunoSEQ multiplex PCR. The sample yields tens of thousands of clones, roughly 71% seen once. These receptors have no identified antigens. Time point in this sample: week 47, end of study. The investigators gave 300 ug of mutant IDH1 20-mer peptide in each vaccine dose, together with topical imiquimod. The sequenced sample was PBMCs, obtained from a glioma patient whose treatment included an IDH1 peptide vaccine. The receptors were sampled from a middle-aged man with glioma.

The chain carries TRBV5-1 and TRBJ2-7; a weak D match, TRBD1 (6 bases). The CDR3 loop spans 14 amino acids. Germline V gives CDR1 SGHRS, CDR2 YFSETQ. The V gene lost 0 bases and the J gene lost 5 bases, with 12 bases spanning the gap. CDR3 DNA sequence: TGCGCCAGCAGCTTGGGGACAGAATCAAACGAGCAGTACTTC. Its protein product is CASSLGTESNEQYF. The full variable domain, rest sourced from reference TRBV5-1 and TRBJ2-7, is KAGVTQTPRYLIKTRGQQVTLSCSPISGHRSVSWYQQTPGQGLQFLFEYFSETQRNKGNFPGRFSGRQFSNSRSEMNVSTLELGDSALYLCASSLGTESNEQYFGPGTRLTVT.

This chain links TRBV29-1 with TRBJ2-6, with a possible D match to TRBD1 (5 bases). The germline V gene encodes CDR1 SQVTM and CDR2 ANQGSEA. V shed 3 bases and J shed 0 bases, with 15 bases lying between them. The CDR3 consists of 17 residues. CDR3 bases: TGCAGCGTTGAGCAGGGTGCCCACCTCTCTGGGGCCAACGTCCTGACTTTC. Its translation is CSVEQGAHLSGANVLTF. Together with reference TRBV29-1 and TRBJ2-6, the CDR3 gives the full variable domain: SAVISQKPSRDICQRGTSLTIQCQVDSQVTMMFWYRQQPGQSLTLIATANQGSEATYESGFVIDKFPISRPNLTFSTLTVSNMSPEDSSIYLCSVEQGAHLSGANVLTFGAGSRLTVL.

The gene calls are TRBV10-1 and TRBJ2-2; TRBD1 matches at 9 bases. In germline, CDR1 is WNHNN, CDR2 SYGVQD (reference sequence). The CDR3 spans 17 residues. V shed 9 bases, J shed 0 bases, and the junction held 11 bases outside the gene matches. CDR3 residues: CARTRDRASPNTGELFF. CDR3 in DNA: TGCGCCAGGACCCGGGACAGGGCCTCTCCGAACACCGGGGAGCTGTTTTTT.

In nucleotides, the CDR3 is TGTGCCAGCTCACCCCCCTACGGGAGGCGAGAGACCCAGTACTTC. This gives the protein CASSPPYGRRETQYF. This chain joins TRBV18 and TRBJ2-5; 7 positions agree with TRBD2. CDR1 is KGHSH and CDR2 is LQKENI in the germline V gene. Trimming removed 3 bases from V and 4 bases from J; junction bases left unmatched: 8. CDR3 length: 15 amino acids.

The rearrangement uses TRBV14 and TRBJ1-2; 7 bases line up with TRBD1. CDR1 and CDR2 from the germline V gene are SGHDN and FVKESK. This CDR3 has 14 amino acids. V trimming: 4 bases; J trimming: 4 bases; junction bases outside the gene matches: 6. The CDR3 protein is CASSPTGYGYGYTF. The CDR3 bases are TGTGCCAGCAGCCCGACAGGGTACGGCTATGGCTACACCTTC.

V and J are TRBV4-1 and TRBJ1-1; 10 bases are a match to TRBD1. V trimming: 4 bases; J trimming: 1 base; junction bases outside the gene matches: 6. Germline values: CDR1 MGHRA, CDR2 YSYEKL. This CDR3 contains 16 residues. The CDR3 reads CASSLRGTGANTEAFF. DNA for the CDR3: TGCGCCAGCAGCCTCCGAGGGACAGGGGCGAACACTGAAGCTTTCTTT.

This chain links TRBV14 with TRBJ2-7; TRBD1 matches at 9 bases. Germline assignment: CDR1 SGHDN and CDR2 FVKESK. This CDR3 region has 14 residues. The V segment lost 4 bases and the J segment 5 bases; nucleotides outside the gene matches: 6. The CDR3, as DNA: TGTGCCAGCAGCCTCCGGGACAGGGTCCACGAGCAGTACTTC. Its translation: CASSLRDRVHEQYF. Looking up the rest from reference TRBV14 and TRBJ2-7 gives the full variable domain: EAGVTQFPSHSVIEKGQTVTLRCDPISGHDNLYWYRRVMGKEIKFLLHFVKESKQDESGMPNNRFLAERTGGTYSTLKVQPAELEDSGVYFCASSLRDRVHEQYFGPGTRLTVT.

The gene calls are TRBV5-4 and TRBJ2-2, with TRBD1 identical over 8 bases. V dropped 3 bases and J dropped 0; count of bases not matched to a gene: 4. The CDR3 contains 16 residues. From germline, CDR1 is SGHNT and CDR2 YYREEE (reference sequence). The CDR3 nucleotides read TGTGCCAGCAGCTCCCGACAGGGGACGAACACCGGGGAGCTGTTTTTT. Its protein product is CASSSRQGTNTGELFF.

The chain combines TRBV4-3 with TRBJ1-1; 12 bases align to TRBD1. This CDR3 has 16 residues. With 0 bases clipped from V and 7 bases from J, the junction kept 6 bases outside the gene matches. CDR1 and CDR2 (germline): LGHNA, YSLEER. CDR3 protein: CASSQEVGQGAFEAFF. For the CDR3, the DNA is TGCGCCAGCAGCCAAGAGGTGGGACAGGGGGCGTTTGAAGCTTTCTTT.

The chain links TRBV7-8 to TRBJ2-5; D unresolved. V lost 3 bases to trimming and J lost 13 bases, with 9 bases between them. In germline, CDR1 is SGHVS, CDR2 FQNEAQ. The CDR3 has 10 amino acids. CDR3 nucleotides: TGTGCCAGCAGCTTTGAAATACCGTACTTC. Protein sequence: CASSFEIPYF.

The sample holds a few counts of this clone. CDR3 protein: CASSPRGAETQYF. CDR3 coding DNA: TGTGCCAGCAGCCCCCGCGGAGCAGAGACCCAGTACTTC. The V and J genes are TRBV11-3 and TRBJ2-5; D remains unclear. This CDR3 comprises 13 residues. With 5 bases removed from V and 4 bases from J, the gap between germline ends came to 11 bases. Germline values: CDR1 SGHNT, CDR2 YENEEA.

This chain uses TRBV11-2 with TRBJ2-1, with 8 positions matching TRBD2. Germline loops: CDR1 SGHAT, CDR2 FQNNGV. The CDR3 length is 14 residues. J lost 6 bases, V lost 3 bases, and 4 bases had no gene match. The CDR3: CASSLVSGTNEQFF. The CDR3 region has the DNA TGTGCCAGCAGCTTGGTTAGCGGGACCAATGAGCAGTTCTTC.

The V call is TRBV9, the J call TRBJ1-2; maybe TRBD1 (5 bases). Trimming took 0 bases from V and 1 from J, leaving 7 bases between them. Germline values: CDR1 SGDLS, CDR2 YYNGEE. The CDR3 consists of 14 residues. The CDR3 bases are TGTGCCAGCAGCGTAGCAGGGAGTAACTATGGCTACACCTTC. Encoded protein: CASSVAGSNYGYTF.

This clone was seen a handful of times. The rearrangement uses TRBV5-5 and TRBJ2-5, with D possibly being TRBD1 (7 bases). V was trimmed by 0 bases and J by 4 bases, leaving 16 bases between them. This CDR3 spans 16 amino acids. Germline CDR1 SGHKS, CDR2 YYEKEE (reference sequence). CDR3 nucleotide sequence: TGTGCCAGCAGCTTGGGCGGGGCAGGGGGACGAGAGACCCAGTACTTC. It encodes CASSLGGAGGRETQYF.

Only one count was recorded for this clone. The CDR3 is CASSESTEAYEQYF. The DNA for the CDR3 is TGTGCCAGCAGTGAGTCAACCGAAGCCTACGAGCAGTACTTC. V usage is TRBV6-1 and J usage is TRBJ2-7; no clear D. CDR3 length: 14 residues. V dropped 3 bases and J dropped 2 bases, with 11 bases sitting between them. Germline V gives CDR1 MNHNS, CDR2 SASEGT.

V gene TRBV7-8 combines with J gene TRBJ2-7; D uncertain. Germline CDR1 and CDR2: SGHVS and FQNEAQ. The length of the CDR3 is 14 residues. The germline V and J ends were trimmed by 0 bases and 6 bases, with 12 bases remaining between them. DNA for the CDR3: TGTGCCAGCAGCTTAGCATCTAGTTTCGGCGAGCAGTACGTC. It yields the protein CASSLASSFGEQYV.

In nucleotides, the CDR3 is TGCAGCGTTTATGCCCCTCTTAGCGATGAGCAGTTCTTC. It translates to CSVYAPLSDEQFF. This sequence joins TRBV29-1 and TRBJ2-1; the D gene is possibly TRBD2 (5 bases). The CDR3 covers 13 residues. The germline V and J ends were trimmed by 5 bases and 8 bases, with 16 bases remaining between them. The germline V gene encodes CDR1 SQVTM and CDR2 ANQGSEA.

In this sample, this clone turned up once. The V and J genes are TRBV5-1 and TRBJ2-1, with 10 positions matching TRBD1. The CDR3 extends over 16 amino acids. The ends lost 3 bases at V and 3 bases at J; junction bases unmatched: 6. The germline V gene has CDR1 SGHRS and CDR2 YFSETQ. CDR3 sequence: CASSSYRDRGYNEQFF. The DNA for the CDR3 is TGCGCCAGCAGCTCCTACCGGGACAGGGGCTACAATGAGCAGTTCTTC.

V gene TRBV5-6 combines with J gene TRBJ2-1; 13 nucleotides line up with TRBD2. From germline, CDR1 is SGHDT and CDR2 YYEEEE. The CDR3 is 16 residues long. The ends lost 1 base at V and 8 bases at J; junction bases unmatched: 6. The CDR3 coding sequence is TGTGCCAGCAGCTTGCGGACTAGCGGGAGAGGCTATGAGCAGTTCTTC. Translated: CASSLRTSGRGYEQFF.